One and the same sample provided the 29 T cell receptor beta chains below, sequenced in a study of blood T cell repertoires in COVID-19. Here immunoSEQ multiplex PCR was the method, and the copy in TCRdb shows in-frame clones only, minus some. Found here are approximately 280,000 clones, 90% of them singletons; the top ten hold less than 2%. The material sequenced was PBMCs or T cells enriched from blood (not recorded which). The receptor source for this set is a woman between 18 and 29 years old with acute COVID-19.

This rearrangement joins TRBV9 to TRBJ2-1; 7 bases agree with TRBD2. Unmatched junction bases numbered 2, after V lost 0 bases and J lost 2 bases. Germline V gene data show CDR1 as SGDLS and CDR2 as YYNGEE. The CDR3 is made up of 15 amino acids. CDR3 sequence: CASSVGLAAYNEQFF. CDR3 coding DNA: TGTGCCAGCAGCGTAGGGCTAGCGGCCTACAATGAGCAGTTCTTC.

This rearrangement joins TRBV6-1 to TRBJ1-2, with 10 bases aligning to TRBD1. There are 15 residues in the CDR3. Trimming took 2 bases from V and 2 from J; bases not matched to a gene: 2. Germline V gene data show CDR1 as MNHNS and CDR2 as SASEGT. The CDR3 is CASSERQGANYGYTF. CDR3 coding DNA: TGTGCCAGCAGTGAACGACAGGGGGCCAACTATGGCTACACCTTC.

V gene TRBV7-9 combines with J gene TRBJ1-2; the match to TRBD1 covers 8 bases. Per germline, CDR1 SEHNR and CDR2 FQNEAQ (reference sequence). The junction had 3 bases not matched to a gene; V was cut back by 5 bases and J by 4 bases. This CDR3 is 13 amino acids long. CDR3 sequence (DNA): TGTGCCAGCAGCCCAACAGGGGGCTATGGCTACACCTTC. It is translated as CASSPTGGYGYTF.

The rearrangement joins TRBV7-9 to TRBJ2-1; a weak D match, TRBD1 (6 bases). The germline gives CDR1 SEHNR, CDR2 FQNEAQ (reference sequence). The length of the CDR3 is 14 residues. The V end lost 5 bases, the J end lost 4 bases, and 12 bases lay between the germline ends. The CDR3 region is CASSTATGYNEQFF. The DNA of the CDR3 is TGTGCCAGCAGCACCGCGACAGGATACAATGAGCAGTTCTTC.

The chain has TRBV2 and TRBJ1-2; tentative D call: TRBD1 (5 bases). The CDR3 is made up of 15 amino acids. CDR1 is SNHLY, CDR2 FYNNEI, per germline. Trimming removed 6 bases from V and 2 bases from J, with 16 bases in between. CDR3 sequence: CASSVEVGGNYGYTF. Here the CDR3 DNA reads TGTGCCAGCAGCGTAGAAGTGGGGGGAAACTATGGCTACACCTTC.

The V call is TRBV28, the J call TRBJ1-5, with a possible D match to TRBD1 (6 bases). The CDR3 runs to 16 residues. The germline V and J ends were trimmed by 2 bases and 5 bases, with 16 bases remaining between them. CDR1 and CDR2 from the germline V gene are MDHEN and SYDVKM. The CDR3 loop is CASSLRRGQKYQPQHF. CDR3 coding DNA: TGTGCCAGCAGTTTAAGGAGAGGACAGAAATATCAGCCCCAGCATTTT.

Points on this clone: Other DNA variants within this sample encode the same CDR3. The CDR3 bases are TGTGCCAGCAGCCCTTACAGGGGTACCGGGGAGCTGTTTTTT. Amino acid sequence: CASSPYRGTGELFF. The chain couples TRBV3-1 (or the pseudogene TRBV3-2) to TRBJ2-2; 7 bases are shared with TRBD1. CDR1 LGHDT and CDR2 YNNKEL come from the germline V gene (reference sequence). This CDR3 has 14 amino acids. Trimming at V came to 4 bases and at J to 5 bases, leaving 4 bases not matched to a gene.

CDR3 nucleotides: TGTGCCAGCAGCTCCTCACAGGGCTCGGCGGGAGGACCATACAATGAGCAGTTCTTC. It encodes CASSSSQGSAGGPYNEQFF. This chain connects TRBV11-3 to TRBJ2-1, with 8 bases fitting TRBD2. This CDR3 has 19 residues. Germline V gene data show CDR1 as SGHNT and CDR2 as YENEEA. The V gene end was trimmed by 4 bases and the J gene end by 4 bases; junction bases not matched to a gene: 18.

V and J are TRBV28 and TRBJ2-7; 7 bases align to TRBD2. This CDR3 comprises 14 residues. After removal of 4 bases from V and 4 bases from J, the junction contained 7 bases not matched to a gene. Germline loops: CDR1 MDHEN, CDR2 SYDVKM. The CDR3 nucleotides read TGTGCCAGCAGTTACATGACTAGCCAGTACGAGCAGTACTTC. Its protein is CASSYMTSQYEQYF.

This chain links TRBV7-8 with TRBJ1-5, with a tentative D call TRBD1 (6 bases). V was clipped by 5 bases and J by 6 bases, with 17 bases between them. This CDR3 is built from 15 residues. The germline V gene has CDR1 SGHVS and CDR2 FQNEAQ. CDR3 region: CASSTPRQAGQPQHF. As DNA, the CDR3 is TGTGCCAGCAGCACACCCAGACAGGCTGGTCAGCCCCAGCATTTT.

V and J are TRBV7-8 and TRBJ2-3, with 8 bases matching TRBD2. The CDR3 extends over 16 amino acids. V gave up 1 base and J gave up 2 bases; unmatched junction bases: 5. In germline, CDR1 is SGHVS, CDR2 FQNEAQ. The CDR3 protein is CASSLGSGSPTDTQYF. CDR3 nucleotide sequence: TGTGCCAGCAGCTTAGGGAGCGGGAGCCCCACAGATACGCAGTATTTT.

The sample holds a few counts of this clone. The chain carries TRBV11-2 and TRBJ1-1; TRBD1 is a possible D gene (5 bases). CDR1 and CDR2 (germline): SGHAT, FQNNGV. The CDR3 consists of 13 residues. Trimming took off 1 base at V and 5 bases at J, with 8 bases between the two ends. DNA for the CDR3: TGTGCCAGCAGCTTAGGGGCAGGGACTGAAGCTTTCTTT. This codes for CASSLGAGTEAFF. Full variable domain (outside the CDR3, taken from reference TRBV11-2 and TRBJ1-1): EAGVAQSPRYKIIEKRQSVAFWCNPISGHATLYWYQQILGQGPKLLIQFQNNGVVDDSQLPKDRFSAERLKGVDSTLKIQPAKLEDSAVYLCASSLGAGTEAFFGQGTRLTVV.

This clone was observed a single time. The rearrangement joins TRBV2 to TRBJ2-1, with 11 bases identical to TRBD2. V was pared by 10 bases and J by 6 bases, with 5 bases of the junction left unmatched. Looked up from germline, CDR1 is SNHLY and CDR2 is FYNNEI. This CDR3 has 13 residues. The CDR3 spells CANSLAGVNEQFF. The CDR3 DNA follows: TGTGCCAACTCACTAGCGGGAGTCAATGAGCAGTTCTTC. The full variable domain, in which reference TRBV2 and TRBJ2-1 provide the parts outside the CDR3, is EPEVTQTPSHQVTQMGQEVILRCVPISNHLYFYWYRQILGQKVEFLVSFYNNEISEKSEIFDDQFSVERPDGSNFTLKIRSTKLEDSAMYFCANSLAGVNEQFFGPGTRLTVL.

The chain recombines TRBV7-8 with TRBJ1-5, with 9 nucleotides matching TRBD1. Germline loops: CDR1 SGHVS, CDR2 FQNEAQ. This CDR3 region has 17 residues. With 5 bases clipped from V and 2 bases from J, the junction kept 10 bases outside the gene matches. DNA of the CDR3: TGTGCCAGCAGCAGGGCACAGGGGGCTATGGGCAATCAGCCCCAGCATTTT. As protein: CASSRAQGAMGNQPQHF.

V gene TRBV27 combines with J gene TRBJ2-7; D is possibly TRBD1 (6 bases). The CDR3 loop spans 12 amino acids. Germline V gene data show CDR1 as MNHEY and CDR2 as SMNVEV (reference sequence). V dropped 5 bases and J dropped 4 bases, with 9 bases sitting between them. CDR3 DNA: TGTGCCAGCAGTCAAGGGGGTTACGAGCAGTACTTC. Protein sequence: CASSQGGYEQYF.

This sequence joins TRBV12-3 or TRBV12-4 and TRBJ1-1; tentatively, D is TRBD1 (6 bases). Trimming pared 4 bases from V and 9 bases from J, leaving 15 bases between. The CDR3 sequence is 13 residues long. This CDR3 is CASSWGTRGQAFF. The CDR3 region has the DNA TGTGCCAGCAGTTGGGGGACCAGGGGCCAAGCTTTCTTT.

The chain links TRBV19 to TRBJ2-7, with D unresolved. Trimming took off 0 bases at V and 3 bases at J, with 6 bases between the two ends. There are 13 residues in the CDR3. CDR1 and CDR2 (germline): LNHDA, SQIVND (reference sequence). CDR3 sequence: CASSIEFSYEQYF. The CDR3, as DNA: TGTGCCAGTAGTATAGAGTTCAGCTACGAGCAGTACTTC.

The chain joins TRBV14 to TRBJ1-2, with TRBD1 matching over 7 bases. V shed 3 bases, J shed 4 bases, and the junction held 5 bases outside the gene matches. The CDR3 is 14 amino acids. CDR1 SGHDN and CDR2 FVKESK come from the germline V gene. The CDR3 region is CASSQRGLSYGYTF. In nucleotides, the CDR3 is TGTGCCAGCAGCCAGAGGGGGCTTTCCTATGGCTACACCTTC.

The rearrangement links TRBV6-4 to TRBJ1-6; D unresolved. Trimming took off 0 bases at V and 5 bases at J, with 11 bases between the two ends. The germline CDR1 and CDR2 sequences are MRHNA and SNTAGT. The CDR3 extends over 16 amino acids. The CDR3 DNA reads TGTGCCAGCAGTGACTCGAGATCGGTTGATAATTCACCCCTCCACTTT. Translation: CASSDSRSVDNSPLHF.

The rearrangement uses TRBV14 and TRBJ2-5; D uncertain. The CDR3 consists of 12 residues. Germline lookup yields CDR1 SGHDN and CDR2 FVKESK. V gave up 2 bases and J gave up 5 bases, with 6 bases separating them. CDR3: CASSQSLETQYF. The CDR3 DNA reads TGTGCCAGCAGCCAATCCCTGGAGACCCAGTACTTC.

The chain uses TRBV24-1 and TRBJ2-7; maybe TRBD2 (6 bases). Germline V gives CDR1 KGHDR, CDR2 SFDVKD. This CDR3 contains 15 residues. V was trimmed by 5 bases and J by 2 bases, leaving 15 bases between them. The CDR3 reads CATSALLGGAYEQYF. The CDR3 DNA reads as TGTGCCACCAGTGCACTCCTCGGGGGAGCCTACGAGCAGTACTTC.

This chain uses TRBV6-5 with TRBJ1-1; the match to TRBD1 covers 8 bases. Per germline, CDR1 MNHEY and CDR2 SVGAGI. Trimming cost V 2 bases and J 4 bases; bases outside gene matches: 9. The CDR3 length is 16 residues. DNA for the CDR3: TGTGCCAGCAGTTACGGGCAGGGGGCGACGGGCACTGAAGCTTTCTTT. Protein sequence: CASSYGQGATGTEAFF.

J is TRBJ2-1 and V is TRBV4-3; TRBD2 might be the D (6 bases). Germline CDR1 is LGHNA and CDR2 is YSLEER. Trimming took 8 bases from V and 2 from J, leaving 16 bases between them. This CDR3 has 15 residues. The CDR3 DNA reads as TGCGCCAGCCGACACGGCAGCGGGCCCTACAATGAGCAGTTCTTC. Amino acids: CASRHGSGPYNEQFF.

The chain uses TRBV10-2 and TRBJ2-7; 7 bases line up with TRBD1. The CDR3 extends over 17 amino acids. Germline CDR1 reads WSHSY; CDR2 reads SAAADI. With V trimmed by 6 bases and J by 1 base, 15 bases remained unmatched. The CDR3 coding sequence is TGCGCCAGCAGCGTCCTTGAAGGGGGCGCCTTGTCCTACGAGCAGTACTTC. This translates into CASSVLEGGALSYEQYF.

The chain carries TRBV6-6 and TRBJ1-5; TRBD1 agrees at 10 bases. V lost 4 bases and J lost 3; bases outside the gene matches: 6. There are 16 residues in the CDR3. Germline CDR1 reads MNHNY; CDR2 reads SVGAGI (reference sequence). CDR3 loop: CASSSGQGRNNQPQHF. The CDR3, as DNA: TGTGCCAGCAGTTCGGGACAGGGGAGGAACAATCAGCCCCAGCATTTT.

About this clone itself: At the DNA level, this CDR3 is encoded by other sequences in the same sample as well. J is TRBJ1-1 and V is TRBV5-1; D is ambiguous. Germline V gene lookup returns CDR1 SGHRS and CDR2 YFSETQ. The CDR3 sequence is 14 residues long. Deletions cut 0 bases from V and 0 bases from J, with 6 bases between. CDR3 region: CASSLGTVNTEAFF. CDR3 DNA sequence: TGCGCCAGCAGCTTGGGAACAGTGAACACTGAAGCTTTCTTT.

J is TRBJ2-1 and V is TRBV2; D possibly corresponds to TRBD2 (6 bases). The CDR3 is made up of 13 amino acids. CDR1 is SNHLY, CDR2 FYNNEI, per germline. V gave up 5 bases and J gave up 6 bases, with 11 bases separating them. The CDR3 coding sequence is TGTGCCAGCAGTACTAGCCTGCGCAATGAGCAGTTCTTC. Translated, it gives CASSTSLRNEQFF.

V is TRBV7-2 and J is TRBJ2-1; 10 bases match TRBD1. This CDR3 has 15 residues. The J segment lost 6 bases and the V segment lost 0 bases, leaving 2 bases of the junction unmatched. Per the germline V gene, CDR1 is SGHTA and CDR2 is FQGNSA. In DNA form, the CDR3 reads TGTGCCAGCAGCTTAGCCGGACAGGGGGTCAATGAGCAGTTCTTC. Amino acid sequence: CASSLAGQGVNEQFF. The whole variable domain, filled in from reference TRBV7-2 and TRBJ2-1, reads GAGVSQSPSNKVTEKGKDVELRCDPISGHTALYWYRQSLGQGLEFLIYFQGNSAPDKSGLPSDRFSAERTGGSVSTLTIQRTQQEDSAVYLCASSLAGQGVNEQFFGPGTRLTVL.

The count of this clone is one. The V call is TRBV6-1, the J call TRBJ1-1; 7 positions agree with TRBD1. There are 17 residues in the CDR3. V dropped 1 base and J dropped 0; count of bases not matched to a gene: 8. Germline assignment: CDR1 MNHNS and CDR2 SASEGT. In DNA form, the CDR3 reads TGTGCCAGCAGTGAAGGACAGGGAAAAAGATTGAACACTGAAGCTTTCTTT. It is translated as CASSEGQGKRLNTEAFF.